A selection of T cell receptor beta chains follows, all from one sample in a study of blood T cell repertoires in COVID-19. Sequencing was performed with immunoSEQ multiplex PCR; in TCRdb, only in-frame clones are kept and a portion is missing. Among under 250,000 clones listed, roughly 82% were seen once. Sequenced sample: peripheral blood. These receptors originate from a human donor in a cohort sampled during active COVID-19. Both conserved end residues are part of each CDR3. A D gene is named only where the DNA matches it firmly. A clone size is listed for some rows: how often the clone was seen (once, few, many), or a class if it is expanded.

D	size	V	J	CDR3	DNA
-	-	TRBV20-1	TRBJ1-2	CSASTQGGGYTF	TGCAGTGCTAGTACCCAGGGAGGAGGCTACACCTTC
TRBD1	few	TRBV15	TRBJ1-3	CATSSTPPGQTSGNTIYF	TGTGCCACCAGCTCAACCCCCCCGGGACAGACCTCTGGAAACACCATATATTTT
TRBD1	few	TRBV5-1	TRBJ1-3	CASRNPTGAESGNTIYF	TGCGCCAGCAGGAATCCGACAGGGGCAGAATCTGGAAACACCATATATTTT
TRBD1	-	TRBV28	TRBJ2-1	CASSSTGELLNEQFF	TGTGCCAGCAGTTCGACAGGGGAACTACTTAATGAGCAGTTCTTC
TRBD1	once	TRBV24-1	TRBJ2-7	CATSWPGQGIGREHEQYF	TGTGCCACCAGCTGGCCGGGACAGGGAATAGGTAGAGAACACGAGCAGTACTTC
-	once	TRBV27	TRBJ1-6	CASSEPNRNSPLHF	TGTGCCAGCAGTGAGCCTAACAGGAATTCACCCCTCCACTTT
TRBD2	-	TRBV4-2	TRBJ2-3	CASSQELAIRTDTQYF	TGTGCCAGCAGCCAGGAACTAGCGATCCGCACAGATACGCAGTATTTT
-	-	TRBV10-2	TRBJ2-7	CASSPTGLAYEQYF	TGCGCCAGCAGTCCTACCGGACTCGCATACGAGCAGTACTTC
-	-	TRBV14	TRBJ2-1	CASSQGAGVYNEQFF	TGTGCCAGCAGCCAAGGGGCAGGGGTCTACAATGAGCAGTTCTTC
TRBD2	few	TRBV7-6	TRBJ2-3	CASSLGPSGNTDTQYF	TGTGCCAGCAGCTTAGGACCTAGCGGGAACACAGATACGCAGTATTTT
TRBD1	-	TRBV2	TRBJ2-5	CASRGDRGQETQYF	TGTGCCAGCAGGGGAGACAGGGGCCAAGAGACCCAGTACTTC
TRBD2	once	TRBV24-1	TRBJ2-7	CATSASGSSYEQYF	TGTGCCACCAGTGCTAGCGGGAGCTCCTACGAGCAGTACTTC
-	-	TRBV7-8	TRBJ2-3	CASSLDRSPDTQYF	TGTGCCAGCAGCTTAGACAGGAGCCCGGATACGCAGTATTTT
-	-	TRBV19	TRBJ1-3	CASRQGSGNTIYF	TGTGCCAGTAGACAGGGATCGGGAAACACCATATATTTT
-	-	TRBV4-1	TRBJ2-3	CASSQGGGIYTDTQYF	TGCGCCAGCAGCCAAGGGGGCGGGATTTACACAGATACGCAGTATTTT
TRBD1	-	TRBV7-9	TRBJ1-2	CASSLGPGQGKGGYTF	TGTGCCAGCAGCTTAGGACCCGGACAGGGAAAAGGAGGCTACACCTTC
-	-	TRBV15	TRBJ2-2	CATSREAGNTGELFF	TGTGCCACCAGCAGAGAGGCGGGGAACACCGGGGAGCTGTTTTTT
TRBD2	once	TRBV6-5	TRBJ2-1	CASSLGTSGKREQFF	TGTGCCAGCAGCTTAGGGACTAGCGGGAAGCGGGAGCAGTTCTTC
TRBD2	-	TRBV12-5	TRBJ2-5	CASGLVLTSGYQETQYF	TGTGCTAGTGGTTTGGTACTAACTAGCGGGTACCAAGAGACCCAGTACTTC
-	many	TRBV29-1	TRBJ2-7	CSVEDSASSYEQYF	TGCAGCGTTGAAGATAGTGCTAGCTCCTACGAGCAGTACTTC
TRBD1	-	TRBV30	TRBJ1-5	CAWSDSQGDFQPQHF	TGTGCCTGGAGTGACAGTCAGGGGGATTTTCAGCCCCAGCATTTT
-	once	TRBV20-1	TRBJ2-1	CSARDLVEQFF	TGCAGTGCTAGAGATCTTGTTGAGCAGTTCTTC
TRBD1	-	TRBV6-5	TRBJ1-2	CASSWDSSFYGYTF	TGTGCCAGCAGTTGGGACAGCTCCTTCTATGGCTACACCTTC
-	-	TRBV5-1	TRBJ1-2	CASSSSSNYGYTF	TGCGCCAGCAGCTCCTCCTCTAACTATGGCTACACCTTC
-	-	TRBV7-2	TRBJ2-1	CASSSPGKNPNEQFF	TGTGCCAGCAGCTCACCCGGGAAGAATCCCAATGAGCAGTTCTTC
-	-	TRBV28	TRBJ1-1	CASRLGQSNTEAFF	TGTGCCAGCAGGCTAGGACAGTCAAACACTGAAGCTTTCTTT
-	-	TRBV2	TRBJ2-7	CASTNRLVYEQYF	TGTGCCAGCACCAACAGACTAGTATACGAGCAGTACTTC
TRBD2	-	TRBV12-3/TRBV12-4	TRBJ2-7	CASSFGLAYEQYF	TGTGCCAGCAGTTTCGGACTAGCCTACGAGCAGTACTTC
TRBD2	-	TRBV18	TRBJ2-1	CASLTRLAGDYEQFF	TGTGCCAGCTTAACCAGACTAGCGGGAGACTATGAGCAGTTCTTC
-	-	TRBV5-1	TRBJ1-4	CASSPDSTNEKLFF	TGCGCCAGCAGCCCGGACTCAACTAATGAAAAACTGTTTTTT
TRBD2	once	TRBV7-9	TRBJ2-7	CASSLASGRAYEQYF	TGTGCCAGCAGCTTAGCTAGCGGGAGGGCCTACGAGCAGTACTTC
-	-	TRBV19	TRBJ1-2	CASSRQPLPSGGYTF	TGTGCCAGTAGCAGACAACCCTTACCCTCTGGAGGCTACACCTTC
-	-	TRBV6-6	TRBJ2-3	CASSYSRQISTDTQYF	TGTGCCAGCAGTTACTCGAGACAAATAAGCACAGATACGCAGTATTTT
TRBD1	-	TRBV5-6	TRBJ2-3	CASSRSGGHTDTQYF	TGTGCCAGCAGTCGGTCAGGGGGACACACAGATACGCAGTATTTT
-	-	TRBV4-1	TRBJ1-2	CASSQGPTRGRGTDGYTF	TGCGCCAGCAGCCAAGGACCAACCCGTGGGAGGGGTACGGATGGCTACACCTTC
TRBD1	-	TRBV27	TRBJ2-1	CASSQLSRDSYNEQFF	TGTGCCAGCAGCCAGCTTAGCCGGGACAGCTACAATGAGCAGTTCTTC
-	-	TRBV25-1	TRBJ2-7	CASSESVFYEQYF	TGTGCCAGCAGTGAATCGGTCTTTTACGAGCAGTACTTC
TRBD1	-	TRBV4-2	TRBJ1-5	CASSQGTGVDNQPQHF	TGTGCCAGCAGCCAAGGGACAGGGGTTGACAATCAGCCCCAGCATTTT
-	few	TRBV18	TRBJ2-1	CASSRGAYNEQFF	TGTGCCAGCTCACGGGGCGCCTACAATGAGCAGTTCTTC
-	-	TRBV19	TRBJ2-1	CASHEADRNEQFF	TGTGCCAGCCACGAGGCTGACAGGAATGAGCAGTTCTTC
TRBD2	-	TRBV24-1	TRBJ2-7	CATSTRREGAYEQYF	TGTGCCACCTCTACCAGGAGGGAGGGTGCGTACGAGCAGTACTTC
-	-	TRBV5-5	TRBJ1-1	CASSTRQVTNTEAFF	TGTGCCAGCAGCACTCGACAGGTTACGAACACTGAAGCTTTCTTT
-	-	TRBV6-4	TRBJ2-2	CASSDSGTGEWNTGELFF	TGTGCCAGCAGTGACTCTGGGACTGGGGAGTGGAACACCGGGGAGCTGTTTTTT
-	-	TRBV7-8	TRBJ2-7	CASTTSRLSYEQYF	TGTGCCAGCACCACTTCGAGATTATCCTACGAGCAGTACTTC
TRBD2	-	TRBV30	TRBJ2-7	CAWSGSGRHNEQYF	TGTGCCTGGAGTGGAAGCGGGAGACATAACGAGCAGTACTTC
TRBD1	-	TRBV28	TRBJ2-1	CASSLFGQGIDNEQFF	TGTGCCAGCAGTTTATTCGGACAGGGGATCGACAATGAGCAGTTCTTC
TRBD1	-	TRBV28	TRBJ2-5	CATRPGGSGETQYF	TGTGCCACTCGGCCAGGGGGCTCGGGTGAGACCCAGTACTTC
-	-	TRBV24-1	TRBJ2-1	CATSDRGGAYNEQFF	TGTGCCACCAGTGATCGGGGCGGGGCTTACAATGAGCAGTTCTTC
-	-	TRBV4-2	TRBJ2-1	CASSQGGSSYNEQFF	TGTGCCAGCAGCCAAGGAGGGAGCTCCTACAATGAGCAGTTCTTC